Listed here are 5 T cell receptor beta chains from one sample, sequenced in a study of blood T cell repertoires in COVID-19. Sequenced by immunoSEQ multiplex PCR; TCRdb stores in-frame clones only, minus some. The table lists approximately 210,000 clones, around 76% of them singletons. Sequencing was done on a sample of PBMCs or T cells enriched from blood (not recorded which). The receptors originated from a woman between 45 and 65 years old with acute COVID-19.

This chain joins TRBV4-1 and TRBJ1-1, with unresolved D. V was clipped by 1 base and J by 2 bases, with 11 bases between them. CDR3 length: 15 amino acids. The germline CDR1 and CDR2 sequences are MGHRA and YSYEKL. CDR3 region: CASSQGSGSNTEAFF. The CDR3, as DNA: TGCGCCAGCAGCCAAGGTAGCGGGTCCAACACTGAAGCTTTCTTT.

The J gene is TRBJ1-2, the V gene TRBV30, with 9 bases that match TRBD1. V shed 5 bases and J 8 bases; nucleotides not matched to a gene: 12. The germline V gene has CDR1 GTSNPN and CDR2 SVGIG (reference sequence). There are 14 residues in the CDR3. CDR3 region: CAWWGTGKVWGYTF. The CDR3, as DNA: TGTGCCTGGTGGGGGACAGGGAAGGTTTGGGGCTACACCTTC.

This clone has only one observation. V gene TRBV30 combines with J gene TRBJ2-2; 12 bases map to TRBD2. Per germline, CDR1 GTSNPN and CDR2 SVGIG (reference sequence). The trim removed 1 base at V and 7 bases at J, leaving 10 bases unmatched. The CDR3 length is 17 residues. The CDR3 nucleotides are TGTGCCTGGAGTGCCCTTCTAGCGGGGGGGCTAGGCGGGGAGCTGTTTTTT. As protein: CAWSALLAGGLGGELFF.

The genes are TRBV2 and TRBJ1-1, with D maybe TRBD1 (5 bases). The V end was cut by 4 bases, the J end by 4 bases, with 10 bases between. This CDR3 is 13 amino acids long. CDR1 is SNHLY, CDR2 FYNNEI, per germline. The CDR3 here is CASSGQYGTEAFF. The CDR3 DNA sequence: TGTGCCAGCAGTGGACAGTATGGCACTGAAGCTTTCTTT.

V and J are TRBV18 and TRBJ1-2; D uncertain. This CDR3 contains 12 residues. In germline, CDR1 is KGHSH, CDR2 LQKENI. Trimming cost V 2 bases and J 6 bases, with 7 bases left between them. The chain's CDR3 is CASSPYGDGYTF. Written as DNA, the CDR3 is TGTGCCAGCTCACCATACGGGGATGGCTACACCTTC.